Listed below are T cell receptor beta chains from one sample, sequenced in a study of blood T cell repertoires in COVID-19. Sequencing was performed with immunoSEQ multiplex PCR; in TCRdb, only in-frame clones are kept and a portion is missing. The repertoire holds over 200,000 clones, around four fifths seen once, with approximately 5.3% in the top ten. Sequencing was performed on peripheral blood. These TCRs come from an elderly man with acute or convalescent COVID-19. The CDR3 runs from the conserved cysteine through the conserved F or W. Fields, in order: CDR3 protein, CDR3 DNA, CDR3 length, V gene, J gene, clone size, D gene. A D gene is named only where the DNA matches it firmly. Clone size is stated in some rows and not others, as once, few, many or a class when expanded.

cdr3_aa: CAWSGGQGYGYTF; cdr3_nt: TGTGCCTGGAGTGGGGGACAGGGGTATGGCTACACCTTC; cdr3_length: 13; v_call: TRBV30; j_call: TRBJ1-2; clone_size: NA; d_call: TRBD1
cdr3_aa: CARSFRGRILEPNGYTF; cdr3_nt: TGTGCCAGAAGCTTCAGGGGGCGCATTCTAGAACCCAATGGCTACACCTTC; cdr3_length: 17; v_call: TRBV5-3; j_call: TRBJ1-2; clone_size: few; d_call: TRBD1
cdr3_aa: CASSSTGNTIYF; cdr3_nt: TGTGCCAGTAGTTCCACTGGAAACACCATATATTTT; cdr3_length: 12; v_call: TRBV19; j_call: TRBJ1-3; clone_size: NA; d_call: NA
cdr3_aa: CASSLWSSGGSQETQYF; cdr3_nt: TGTGCCAGCAGCTTGTGGTCTAGCGGGGGGTCCCAAGAGACCCAGTACTTC; cdr3_length: 17; v_call: TRBV7-2; j_call: TRBJ2-5; clone_size: NA; d_call: TRBD2
cdr3_aa: CASSPSFAGVSNEQFF; cdr3_nt: TGTGCCAGCAGCCCATCATTTGCGGGAGTGTCAAATGAGCAGTTCTTC; cdr3_length: 16; v_call: TRBV7-2; j_call: TRBJ2-1; clone_size: once; d_call: TRBD2
cdr3_aa: CASSQGAANTEAFF; cdr3_nt: TGTGCCAGCTCTCAGGGCGCGGCGAACACTGAAGCTTTCTTT; cdr3_length: 14; v_call: TRBV18; j_call: TRBJ1-1; clone_size: NA; d_call: NA
cdr3_aa: CASSSGAGGYNEQFF; cdr3_nt: TGTGCCAGCTCTTCAGGGGCGGGGGGGTACAATGAGCAGTTCTTC; cdr3_length: 15; v_call: TRBV6-4; j_call: TRBJ2-1; clone_size: NA; d_call: TRBD2
cdr3_aa: CASSSSGIRGELFF; cdr3_nt: TGTGCCAGTAGTTCTAGCGGGATTCGCGGGGAGCTGTTTTTT; cdr3_length: 14; v_call: TRBV19; j_call: TRBJ2-2; clone_size: NA; d_call: TRBD2
cdr3_aa: CAWSVGTSGPKYF; cdr3_nt: TGTGCCTGGAGTGTAGGGACTAGCGGACCAAAGTACTTC; cdr3_length: 13; v_call: TRBV30; j_call: TRBJ2-5; clone_size: NA; d_call: TRBD2
cdr3_aa: CASSEYRGGSAEAFF; cdr3_nt: TGTGCCAGCAGTGAATACAGGGGTGGGTCCGCTGAAGCTTTCTTT; cdr3_length: 15; v_call: TRBV6-1; j_call: TRBJ1-1; clone_size: NA; d_call: TRBD1
cdr3_aa: CASSPAGPSEAFF; cdr3_nt: TGTGCCAGCAGCCCTGCAGGGCCCTCTGAAGCTTTCTTT; cdr3_length: 13; v_call: TRBV3-1/TRBV3-2; j_call: TRBJ1-1; clone_size: NA; d_call: NA
cdr3_aa: CASRVEGGYISSPLHF; cdr3_nt: TGCGCCAGCAGAGTGGAAGGGGGCTATATTAGTTCACCCCTCCACTTT; cdr3_length: 16; v_call: TRBV10-1; j_call: TRBJ1-6; clone_size: few; d_call: TRBD1
cdr3_aa: CASSQSISSGFWEWVEAYNEQFF; cdr3_nt: TGCGCCAGCAGTCAATCGATTTCTTCGGGTTTTTGGGAGTGGGTTGAGGCCTACAATGAGCAGTTCTTC; cdr3_length: 23; v_call: TRBV23-1; j_call: TRBJ2-1; clone_size: once; d_call: NA
cdr3_aa: CASSFSGTGVSDTQYF; cdr3_nt: TGTGCCAGCAGCTTCTCCGGGACAGGGGTGTCAGATACGCAGTATTTT; cdr3_length: 16; v_call: TRBV5-5; j_call: TRBJ2-3; clone_size: NA; d_call: TRBD1
cdr3_aa: CASSRQGYGYTF; cdr3_nt: TGTGCCAGCAGTCGACAGGGGTATGGCTACACCTTC; cdr3_length: 12; v_call: TRBV6-5; j_call: TRBJ1-2; clone_size: NA; d_call: TRBD1
cdr3_aa: CASSYGQGNGNTIYF; cdr3_nt: TGTGCCAGCAGCTATGGACAGGGGAACGGAAACACCATATATTTT; cdr3_length: 15; v_call: TRBV11-2; j_call: TRBJ1-3; clone_size: NA; d_call: TRBD1
cdr3_aa: CASSFGTSGGIDTQYF; cdr3_nt: TGCGCCAGCAGCTTTGGGACTAGCGGGGGTATAGATACGCAGTATTTT; cdr3_length: 16; v_call: TRBV5-1; j_call: TRBJ2-3; clone_size: NA; d_call: TRBD2
cdr3_aa: CATSDLKGSGRGQETQYF; cdr3_nt: TGTGCCACCAGTGATTTGAAAGGTAGCGGGAGAGGGCAAGAGACCCAGTACTTC; cdr3_length: 18; v_call: TRBV24-1; j_call: TRBJ2-5; clone_size: NA; d_call: TRBD2
cdr3_aa: CANSPSETNTEAFF; cdr3_nt: TGTGCCAACAGCCCATCTGAAACAAACACTGAAGCTTTCTTT; cdr3_length: 14; v_call: TRBV28; j_call: TRBJ1-1; clone_size: once; d_call: NA
cdr3_aa: CASSQRLAGGRPLETQYF; cdr3_nt: TGTGCCAGCAGCCAGCGACTAGCGGGGGGCCGCCCGCTGGAGACCCAGTACTTC; cdr3_length: 18; v_call: TRBV4-2; j_call: TRBJ2-5; clone_size: NA; d_call: TRBD2
cdr3_aa: CASSRGSENIQYF; cdr3_nt: TGTGCCAGCAGTCGCGGCAGCGAAAACATTCAGTACTTC; cdr3_length: 13; v_call: TRBV2; j_call: TRBJ2-4; clone_size: once; d_call: NA
cdr3_aa: CASSSDATSPYEQYF; cdr3_nt: TGTGCCAGCAGCTCTGACGCAACTAGCCCCTACGAGCAGTACTTC; cdr3_length: 15; v_call: TRBV11-2; j_call: TRBJ2-7; clone_size: NA; d_call: NA
cdr3_aa: CASGQLVTGELFF; cdr3_nt: TGTGCCAGCGGGCAGTTGGTCACCGGGGAGCTGTTTTTT; cdr3_length: 13; v_call: TRBV2; j_call: TRBJ2-2; clone_size: NA; d_call: NA
cdr3_aa: CASSLNLAVGDTDTQYF; cdr3_nt: TGTGCCAGCAGCTTGAACCTAGCGGTGGGGGACACAGATACGCAGTATTTT; cdr3_length: 17; v_call: TRBV5-8; j_call: TRBJ2-3; clone_size: NA; d_call: TRBD2
cdr3_aa: CASSSPPKGFGNTIYF; cdr3_nt: TGTGCCAGCAGCTCCCCCCCCAAGGGGTTTGGAAACACCATATATTTT; cdr3_length: 16; v_call: TRBV7-9; j_call: TRBJ1-3; clone_size: NA; d_call: NA
cdr3_aa: CASAIRGQGNQPQHF; cdr3_nt: TGTGCCAGCGCGATTAGGGGGCAGGGAAATCAGCCCCAGCATTTT; cdr3_length: 15; v_call: TRBV28; j_call: TRBJ1-5; clone_size: NA; d_call: TRBD1
cdr3_aa: CASSFAGGPSYEQYF; cdr3_nt: TGCGCCAGCAGCTTTGCGGGAGGGCCCTCCTACGAGCAGTACTTC; cdr3_length: 15; v_call: TRBV5-1; j_call: TRBJ2-7; clone_size: NA; d_call: TRBD2
cdr3_aa: CASSLLASPYNEQFF; cdr3_nt: TGTGCCAGCAGCTTATTAGCTAGCCCCTACAATGAGCAGTTCTTC; cdr3_length: 15; v_call: TRBV7-8; j_call: TRBJ2-1; clone_size: NA; d_call: NA
cdr3_aa: CAWTLVNTEAFF; cdr3_nt: TGTGCCTGGACCCTAGTGAACACTGAAGCTTTCTTT; cdr3_length: 12; v_call: TRBV30; j_call: TRBJ1-1; clone_size: NA; d_call: NA
cdr3_aa: CASSLFRSPQYF; cdr3_nt: TGTGCCAGCAGCTTATTCCGGAGTCCCCAGTACTTC; cdr3_length: 12; v_call: TRBV13; j_call: TRBJ2-5; clone_size: NA; d_call: NA
cdr3_aa: CASSPNSLYYTF; cdr3_nt: TGTGCCAGCAGCCCCAATAGTCTGTACTACACCTTC; cdr3_length: 12; v_call: TRBV7-2; j_call: TRBJ1-2; clone_size: few; d_call: NA
cdr3_aa: CATSIPPTGGSNEKLFF; cdr3_nt: TGTGCCACCAGCATACCTCCCACAGGGGGCTCTAATGAAAAACTGTTTTTT; cdr3_length: 17; v_call: TRBV15; j_call: TRBJ1-4; clone_size: NA; d_call: TRBD1
cdr3_aa: CASRPGGLDYGYTF; cdr3_nt: TGTGCCAGCAGGCCGGGGGGGTTGGACTATGGCTACACCTTC; cdr3_length: 14; v_call: TRBV5-4; j_call: TRBJ1-2; clone_size: NA; d_call: NA
cdr3_aa: CASSYDSRYGYTF; cdr3_nt: TGTGCCAGCAGTTACGACAGTAGATATGGCTACACCTTC; cdr3_length: 13; v_call: TRBV6-2/TRBV6-3; j_call: TRBJ1-2; clone_size: NA; d_call: NA